These 29 T cell receptor beta chains came from one sample sequenced in a study of blood T cells in healthy people across ages. The second PCR ran roughly 6 to 11 cycles with a sample-barcoded 5' primer and J-beta primers. A single record per CDR3 protein comes from TCRdb applying MiXCR to the 5' RACE reads. Among around 800,000 distinct CDR3 sequences listed, about half were seen once. Sequencing was done on a sample of blood. Receptors were obtained from a man older than 75 in good health.

V gene TRBV6-1 combines with J gene TRBJ2-5; weak D call: TRBD1 (6 bases). The CDR3 sequence is 12 residues long. Germline V CDR1 and CDR2: MNHNS, SASEGT. Trimming removed 6 bases at V and 6 bases at J, with 11 bases between. CDR3: CASRPGVKTQYF. As DNA, the CDR3 is TGTGCCAGCAGGCCAGGGGTAAAGACCCAGTACTTC.

This chain links TRBV28 with TRBJ2-7; 8 positions agree with TRBD1. The trim removed 6 bases at V and 5 bases at J, leaving 6 bases unmatched. The germline CDR1 and CDR2 sequences are MDHEN and SYDVKM. This CDR3 is 13 amino acids long. This CDR3 is CASRRTGKHEQYF. The CDR3 nucleotides are TGTGCCAGCAGGAGGACAGGGAAGCACGAGCAGTACTTC.

This sequence joins TRBV4-1 and TRBJ2-7, with no clear D. Trimming took off 3 bases at V and 4 bases at J, with 13 bases between the two ends. Germline CDR1 MGHRA, CDR2 YSYEKL. CDR3 length: 14 amino acids. CDR3 sequence (DNA): TGCGCCAGCAGCCATGATGACTCCCTGTACGAGCAGTACTTC. Translation: CASSHDDSLYEQYF.

About this clonotype itself: This may be a read error, as it is one base from a much larger clone. The chain couples TRBV7-2 to TRBJ2-5; D unclear. Germline V gives CDR1 SGHTA, CDR2 FQGNSA. The CDR3 length is 13 residues. Trimming removed 5 bases at V and 4 bases at J, with 11 bases between. In nucleotides, the CDR3 is TGTGCCAGCAGCGGCCCGAGTACAGAGACCCAGTACTTC. This encodes CASSGPSTETQYF.

The genes are TRBV5-1 and TRBJ2-1; D unresolved. Per germline, CDR1 SGHRS and CDR2 YFSETQ. The CDR3 runs to 13 residues. Trimming cost V 0 bases and J 13 bases, with 14 bases left between them. This CDR3 is CASSLGGGPIQFF. DNA of the CDR3: TGCGCCAGCAGCTTGGGAGGTGGGCCAATTCAGTTCTTC.

This clonotype has a handful of counts. The gene calls are TRBV20-1 and TRBJ1-5; D unresolved. Germline V gene lookup returns CDR1 DFQATT and CDR2 SNEGSKA (reference sequence). The CDR3 loop spans 15 amino acids. Trimming removed 6 bases at V and 0 bases at J, with 15 bases between. The CDR3 spells CSAPGRPYSNQPQHF. CDR3 DNA: TGCAGTGCGCCGGGCAGACCCTATAGCAATCAGCCCCAGCATTTT.

The gene calls are TRBV5-6 and TRBJ2-2; a weak D match, TRBD1 (6 bases). The germline gives CDR1 SGHDT, CDR2 YYEEEE. The CDR3 has 19 amino acids. V dropped 4 bases and J dropped 5 bases, with 27 bases sitting between them. The CDR3 reads CASSKGAVLRTATTGELFF. CDR3 nucleotides: TGTGCCAGCAGCAAGGGAGCGGTGTTAAGGACAGCCACGACCGGGGAGCTGTTTTTT.

This clonotype was detected many times. A much larger clone differs from this one at a single base, so this may be a read error. The chain has TRBV7-9 and TRBJ1-4; D is perhaps TRBD1 (6 bases). Germline lookup yields CDR1 SEHNR and CDR2 FQNEAQ (reference sequence). The CDR3 is 14 amino acids. The V end was cut by 5 bases, the J end by 8 bases, with 15 bases between. The CDR3 protein is CASSVGTRGEKLFF. CDR3 sequence (DNA): TGTGCCAGCAGCGTCGGGACACGGGGCGAAAAACTGTTTTTT.

This clonotype was seen many times. The chain couples TRBV10-3 to TRBJ1-1; 7 positions agree with TRBD1. CDR3 length equals 15 residues. The germline CDR1 and CDR2 sequences are ENHRY and SYGVKD. The ends lost 10 bases at V and 5 bases at J; junction bases unmatched: 16. This chain's CDR3 is CATSGTDFVGTEAFF. CDR3 in DNA: TGTGCCACCTCCGGGACAGACTTTGTAGGGACTGAAGCTTTCTTT.

This clonotype was seen a handful of times. This chain connects TRBV11-2 to TRBJ2-1; the match to TRBD2 covers 8 bases. From germline, CDR1 is SGHAT and CDR2 FQNNGV. Unmatched junction bases numbered 11, after V lost 0 bases and J lost 4 bases. The CDR3 is 18 residues long. CDR3 nucleotides: TGTGCCAGCAGCTTAGATGGGTTCGGGACTAGTGGTTACAATGAGCAGTTCTTC. It is translated as CASSLDGFGTSGYNEQFF.

This clonotype was recorded a few times. V is TRBV4-3 and J is TRBJ2-3; no firm D call. The CDR3 covers 11 residues. Germline V lookup: CDR1 LGHNA, CDR2 YSLEER. The V gene lost 0 bases and the J gene lost 8 bases, with 3 bases spanning the gap. As DNA, the CDR3 is TGCGCCAGCAGCCAAGATGGTACGCAGTATTTT. It yields the protein CASSQDGTQYF.

CDR3 sequence: CATQRDRARGEQYF. The CDR3 DNA reads as TGTGCCACCCAGCGGGACAGGGCAAGAGGGGAGCAGTACTTC. The chain employs TRBV27 and TRBJ2-5, with TRBD1 matching over 9 bases. The junction had 17 bases not matched to a gene; V was cut back by 10 bases and J by 11 bases. CDR3 length: 14 amino acids. Germline V gene sequence: CDR1 MNHEY, CDR2 SMNVEV (reference sequence).

Regarding this clonotype: A junction boundary mismatches the germline segment, possibly from a read error. J is TRBJ2-7 and V is TRBV5-1; D might be TRBD1 (7 bases). The J call may be incorrect, as the DNA end agrees better with TRBJ2-5. The CDR3 consists of 15 residues. In germline, CDR1 is SGHRS, CDR2 YFSETQ. CDR3 in DNA: TGCGCCGGCAGCTTGGCGGCAGGGGGAGGCGAGACCCAGTACTTC. Encoded protein: CAGSLAAGGGETQYF.

Comment on this clonotype: A read error may explain this, as a much larger clone is one base away. The V and J genes are TRBV5-1 and TRBJ2-1; D remains unclear. With 0 bases removed from V and 5 bases from J, the gap between germline ends came to 9 bases. CDR3 size: 14 residues. Looked up from germline, CDR1 is SGHRS and CDR2 is YFSETQ. CDR3 DNA: TGCGCCAGCAGCTTGGGAACTAACCACAATGAGCAGTTCTTC. This encodes CASSLGTNHNEQFF.

This clonotype was seen a handful of times. The chain carries TRBV5-1 and TRBJ2-6, with a possible D match to TRBD2 (5 bases). The CDR3 spans 17 residues. CDR1 SGHRS and CDR2 YFSETQ come from the germline V gene. V was shortened by 4 bases and J by 0 bases, with 14 bases between the two germline ends. The CDR3 here is CASSLDPGSSGANVLTF. CDR3 in DNA: TGCGCCAGCAGCCTCGATCCTGGGAGCTCTGGGGCCAACGTCCTGACTTTC.

This clonotype was seen a few times. The rearrangement joins TRBV29-1 to TRBJ2-7; D gene uncertain. This CDR3 spans 14 amino acids. V was cut by 6 bases and J by 4 bases, with 19 bases left in between. Germline V CDR1 and CDR2: SQVTM, ANQGSEA. The CDR3, as DNA: TGCAGCGTACAATTGGTGGACCCCGTATACGAGCAGTACTTC. Translation gives CSVQLVDPVYEQYF.

The chain links TRBV2 to TRBJ2-1; D not resolved. The CDR3 is 10 amino acids. From germline, CDR1 is SNHLY and CDR2 FYNNEI. Trimming removed 6 bases from V and 10 bases from J, with 7 bases in between. DNA of the CDR3: TGTGCCAGCAGCGTTAGGGAGCAGTTCTTC. Protein product: CASSVREQFF.

In this sample, this clonotype turned up many times. This chain links TRBV12-3 or TRBV12-4 with TRBJ2-7; 7 nucleotides match TRBD1. CDR3 length: 14 residues. V lost 6 bases, J lost 1 base, and 6 bases stayed unmatched. The CDR3, as DNA: TGTGCCAGCAGCCTAGGGACAGCTTCCTACGAGCAGTACTTC. Translation: CASSLGTASYEQYF.

The chain is built from TRBV28 and TRBJ1-5; D uncertain. This CDR3 comprises 11 residues. Germline loops: CDR1 MDHEN, CDR2 SYDVKM. V lost 10 bases and J 5 bases, leaving 9 bases between the germline ends. The CDR3 DNA reads as TGTGCCACTCAGGTGGATCAGCCCCAGCATTTT. This encodes CATQVDQPQHF.

There are a few counts of this clonotype. An end of the junction differs from the germline gene, which may be a read error. The V call is TRBV20-1, the J call TRBJ2-1, with no clear D. This CDR3 spans 11 amino acids. Germline assignment: CDR1 DFQATT and CDR2 SNEGSKA (reference sequence). The CDR3 protein is CGAPSYNEQFF. For the CDR3, the DNA is TGCGGTGCCCCATCCTACAATGAGCAGTTCTTC.

V and J are TRBV12-3 or TRBV12-4 and TRBJ2-5; no clear D gene. V shed 2 bases and J shed 11 bases, with 15 bases lying between them. The CDR3 is made up of 13 amino acids. The CDR3 DNA sequence: TGTGCCAGCAGTTTAATGGGCCAAACTGAGCAGTACTTC. Translation: CASSLMGQTEQYF.

The V gene is TRBV15, the J gene TRBJ2-5, with 16 bases matching TRBD2. V was pared by 3 bases and J by 2 bases, with 6 bases of the junction left unmatched. This CDR3 is built from 18 residues. Germline lookup yields CDR1 LNHNV and CDR2 YYDKDF (reference sequence). For the CDR3, the DNA is TGTGCCACCAGCAGTCCCGGGACTAGCGGGAGGGCGCAAGAGACCCAGTACTTC. Protein: CATSSPGTSGRAQETQYF.

The chain employs TRBV20-1 and TRBJ1-6, with TRBD1 as a possible D gene (5 bases). The length of the CDR3 is 16 residues. CDR1 and CDR2 (germline): DFQATT, SNEGSKA (reference sequence). The ends were cut back, 0 bases at V and 4 bases at J, with 13 bases in the middle. CDR3 region: CSARDLQGTYNSPLHF. The CDR3 DNA follows: TGCAGTGCTAGAGATCTCCAGGGAACTTATAATTCACCCCTCCACTTT.

The table lists this clonotype with many counts. The chain recombines TRBV28 with TRBJ2-1, with D possibly called TRBD1 or TRBD2 (5 bases each). The CDR3 is 10 residues long. Per germline, CDR1 MDHEN and CDR2 SYDVKM. The V end lost 6 bases, the J end lost 14 bases, and 11 bases lay between the germline ends. In DNA, the CDR3 is TGTGCCAGCAGATTCGTGGGGGAGTTCTTC. Residues: CASRFVGEFF.

The chain is built from TRBV29-1 and TRBJ2-7; 11 bases map to TRBD2. The V gene's germline CDR1 is SQVTM and CDR2 ANQGSEA. Losses at the gene ends were 4 bases for V and 4 bases for J; bases not matched to a gene: 9. The CDR3 consists of 15 residues. For the CDR3, the DNA is TGCAGCGTTGCGTTTAGCGGGGGGGCCGGATACGAGCAGTACTTC. Translated, it gives CSVAFSGGAGYEQYF.

The chain joins TRBV27 to TRBJ2-2, with D unclear. Deletions cut 2 bases from V and 4 bases from J, with 8 bases between. From germline, CDR1 is MNHEY and CDR2 SMNVEV (reference sequence). The CDR3 has 14 amino acids. CDR3 sequence: CASSLGPRTGELFF. The CDR3 coding sequence is TGTGCCAGCAGTTTAGGTCCCCGCACCGGGGAGCTGTTTTTT.

This clonotype was recorded only once. V and J are TRBV7-2 and TRBJ2-5; D remains unclear. Trimming stripped 3 bases from V and 1 base from J, with 9 bases between. CDR1 SGHTA and CDR2 FQGNSA come from the germline V gene. This CDR3 region has 14 residues. The DNA of the CDR3 is TGTGCCAGCAGCTTGTGGTCCCTCCAAGAGACCCAGTACTTC. It codes for CASSLWSLQETQYF.

This clonotype was picked up a small number of times. The chain carries TRBV7-2 and TRBJ2-4, with D unresolved. The V gene lost 4 bases and the J gene lost 6 bases, with 16 bases spanning the gap. CDR1 is SGHTA and CDR2 is FQGNSA in the germline V gene. The length of the CDR3 is 15 residues. The CDR3 DNA reads TGTGCCAGCAGCTCCCGGGCACCTTGGGGAAACATTCAGTACTTC. It yields the protein CASSSRAPWGNIQYF.

The chain recombines TRBV9 with TRBJ2-1, with TRBD1 matching 10 bases. The CDR3 has 15 amino acids. V lost 3 bases and J lost 8; bases outside the gene matches: 8. Germline CDR1 SGDLS, CDR2 YYNGEE. CDR3 nucleotides: TGTGCCAGCAGCGACGACAGGGGGCTAAGCGATGAGCAGTTCTTC. It encodes CASSDDRGLSDEQFF.